The 31 T cell receptor beta chains below come from one sample, sequenced in a study of cytomegalovirus exposure and HLA in healthy donors. Measured with immunoSEQ multiplex PCR; TCRdb has only the in-frame clones, and not every one. The sample contains hundreds of thousands of clones, 70% to 90% of which appear only once. What was sequenced was PBMCs. These receptors all come from a woman under 30 in good health and CMV-seronegative.

The chain recombines TRBV5-6 with TRBJ1-5; D is undetermined. This CDR3 contains 13 residues. CDR1 is SGHDT, CDR2 YYEEEE, per germline. With 4 bases removed from V and 5 bases from J, the gap between germline ends came to 10 bases. The CDR3 sequence: CASSIRPDQPQHF. The CDR3 DNA reads TGTGCCAGCAGCATTCGTCCCGATCAGCCCCAGCATTTT.

The chain is built from TRBV9 and TRBJ1-2; D is unresolved. V lost 0 bases and J 1 base, leaving 10 bases between the germline ends. This CDR3 region has 15 residues. Germline CDR1 is SGDLS and CDR2 is YYNGEE. The CDR3 protein is CASSVESGRNYGYTF. In DNA, the CDR3 is TGTGCCAGCAGCGTAGAATCGGGCCGTAACTATGGCTACACCTTC.

The J gene is TRBJ1-1, the V gene TRBV29-1, with D perhaps matching TRBD1 (6 bases). Germline V lookup: CDR1 SQVTM, CDR2 ANQGSEA. The V gene lost 8 bases and the J gene lost 0 bases, with 16 bases spanning the gap. The CDR3 sequence is 14 residues long. The CDR3 region is CSIWGQGMNTEAFF. The DNA of the CDR3 is TGCAGCATCTGGGGGCAGGGCATGAACACTGAAGCTTTCTTT.

J is TRBJ1-5 and V is TRBV9; tentative D call: TRBD1 (5 bases). The CDR3 is 15 amino acids. Germline loops: CDR1 SGDLS, CDR2 YYNGEE. V dropped 5 bases and J dropped 0 bases, with 12 bases sitting between them. Here the CDR3 reads CASSSGLGSNQPQHF. The CDR3 DNA is TGTGCCAGCAGTTCAGGGTTGGGTAGCAATCAGCCCCAGCATTTT.

The V and J genes are TRBV5-1 and TRBJ2-7, with a weak D call TRBD1 (7 bases). The CDR3 is 14 residues long. Germline V gene lookup returns CDR1 SGHRS and CDR2 YFSETQ. V was clipped by 0 bases and J by 4 bases, with 11 bases between them. CDR3 in amino acids: CASSLGSGGYEQYF. As DNA, the CDR3 is TGCGCCAGCAGCTTGGGTTCAGGGGGGTACGAGCAGTACTTC.

The V call is TRBV15, the J call TRBJ2-1, with TRBD1 matching 9 bases. Germline CDR1 reads LNHNV; CDR2 reads YYDKDF (reference sequence). This CDR3 is built from 16 residues. Trimming cost V 0 bases and J 7 bases; bases outside gene matches: 7. Here the CDR3 reads CATSRDLGTGKNEQFF. DNA for the CDR3: TGTGCCACCAGCAGAGATCTCGGGACAGGGAAGAATGAGCAGTTCTTC.

This sequence joins TRBV15 and TRBJ1-5; TRBD1 matches at 7 bases. CDR1 and CDR2 from the germline V gene are LNHNV and YYDKDF (reference sequence). The CDR3 runs 14 residues. The V and J ends lost 6 bases and 4 bases, in that order; junction bases with no gene match: 6. Here the CDR3 reads CATSKQGLNQPQHF. The CDR3 DNA reads TGTGCCACCAGTAAACAGGGGCTGAATCAGCCCCAGCATTTT.

This chain connects TRBV5-1 to TRBJ1-1; D is perhaps TRBD1 (6 bases). CDR1 is SGHRS and CDR2 is YFSETQ in the germline V gene. Trimming stripped 2 bases from V and 6 bases from J, with 14 bases between. The CDR3 has 14 residues. CDR3 in amino acids: CASSFQGLSAEAFF. The CDR3 DNA reads TGCGCCAGCAGCTTTCAGGGGTTAAGTGCTGAAGCTTTCTTT.

This chain connects TRBV27 to TRBJ2-7, with D perhaps TRBD1 (5 bases). V was trimmed by 2 bases and J by 5 bases, leaving 13 bases between them. Per the germline V gene, CDR1 is MNHEY and CDR2 is SMNVEV (reference sequence). The CDR3 contains 14 residues. CDR3 coding DNA: TGTGCCAGCAGTTTACAAGGGGTTTACGACGAGCAGTACTTC. This encodes CASSLQGVYDEQYF.

Worth noting for this clone: The sample holds other DNA sequences that translate to the same CDR3. The CDR3 sequence: CASSLDRPYEQYF. The CDR3 DNA follows: TGTGCCAGCAGCTTAGACAGACCCTACGAGCAGTACTTC. The V gene is TRBV7-9, the J gene TRBJ2-7; D is uncertain. CDR1 and CDR2 (germline): SEHNR, FQNEAQ (reference sequence). This CDR3 spans 13 amino acids. V lost 1 base and J 2 bases, leaving 6 bases between the germline ends.

CDR3 region: CARASGGSSSYNEQFF. CDR3 in DNA: TGTGCCCGGGCTAGCGGGGGGTCAAGCTCCTACAATGAGCAGTTCTTC. The rearrangement joins TRBV30 to TRBJ2-1; the match to TRBD2 covers 11 bases. Germline loops: CDR1 GTSNPN, CDR2 SVGIG (reference sequence). This CDR3 has 16 residues. Trimming took 8 bases from V and 0 from J; bases not matched to a gene: 9.

The chain carries TRBV27 and TRBJ1-1; D not resolved. The germline V gene has CDR1 MNHEY and CDR2 SMNVEV (reference sequence). The CDR3 consists of 13 residues. Trimming removed 2 bases from V and 3 bases from J, with 7 bases in between. For the CDR3, the DNA is TGTGCCAGCAGTTTAACGAGGGACACTGAAGCTTTCTTT. Amino acids: CASSLTRDTEAFF.

This chain uses TRBV5-1 with TRBJ1-2, with 9 bases aligning to TRBD1. The trim removed 4 bases at V and 3 bases at J, leaving 4 bases unmatched. The germline V gene has CDR1 SGHRS and CDR2 YFSETQ. The CDR3 is 14 amino acids. This CDR3 reads CASSGRDRDYGYTF. DNA for the CDR3: TGCGCCAGCAGCGGCCGGGACAGGGACTATGGCTACACCTTC.

About this clone: The same CDR3 arises from other DNA sequences in this sample as well. V and J are TRBV2 and TRBJ2-5; D remains unclear. CDR1 and CDR2 from the germline V gene are SNHLY and FYNNEI. Trimming removed 4 bases at V and 1 base at J, with 4 bases between. The CDR3 sequence is 12 residues long. CDR3 loop: CASSALQETQYF. The CDR3 nucleotides read TGTGCCAGCAGTGCCCTCCAAGAGACCCAGTACTTC.

V gene TRBV29-1 combines with J gene TRBJ1-1; 7 bases are shared with TRBD1. The CDR3 is 13 residues long. The V segment lost 4 bases and the J segment 3 bases; nucleotides outside the gene matches: 5. The germline V gene encodes CDR1 SQVTM and CDR2 ANQGSEA. The CDR3 bases are TGCAGCGTTGGACAGGGTTTTTACACTGAAGCTTTCTTT. It encodes CSVGQGFYTEAFF.

V is TRBV30 and J is TRBJ2-1, with 8 nucleotides matching TRBD1. V lost 3 bases, J lost 6 bases, and 10 bases stayed unmatched. This CDR3 comprises 15 residues. Germline V gene sequence: CDR1 GTSNPN, CDR2 SVGIG (reference sequence). As DNA, the CDR3 is TGTGCCTGGAGCAAAAACAGGGGGGCTCTCAATGAGCAGTTCTTC. Translated: CAWSKNRGALNEQFF.

This chain uses TRBV7-2 with TRBJ1-2; 8 bases are shared with TRBD1. From germline, CDR1 is SGHTA and CDR2 FQGNSA. V lost 4 bases, J lost 5 bases, and 9 bases stayed unmatched. CDR3 length equals 15 residues. This CDR3 is CASSSPGGPTYGYTF. CDR3 in DNA: TGTGCCAGCAGCTCCCCAGGGGGCCCAACATATGGCTACACCTTC. The whole variable domain, remainder taken from reference TRBV7-2 and TRBJ1-2, is GAGVSQSPSNKVTEKGKDVELRCDPISGHTALYWYRQSLGQGLEFLIYFQGNSAPDKSGLPSDRFSAERTGGSVSTLTIQRTQQEDSAVYLCASSSPGGPTYGYTFGSGTRLTVV.

The V call is TRBV27, the J call TRBJ2-3; D unresolved. The V end was cut by 2 bases, the J end by 2 bases, with 8 bases between. Germline CDR1 and CDR2: MNHEY and SMNVEV (reference sequence). This CDR3 comprises 14 residues. The chain's CDR3 is CASSLLRNTDTQYF. Here the CDR3 DNA reads TGTGCCAGCAGTTTACTCCGAAACACAGATACGCAGTATTTT.

V usage is TRBV6-1 and J usage is TRBJ1-2; perhaps TRBD1 as D (6 bases). The ends were cut back, 3 bases at V and 4 bases at J, with 12 bases in the middle. CDR1 is MNHNS and CDR2 is SASEGT in the germline V gene. This CDR3 is built from 14 residues. The CDR3 DNA follows: TGTGCCAGCAGTGATGGGGGGCTGGTCTATGGCTACACCTTC. This codes for CASSDGGLVYGYTF.

The chain recombines TRBV28 with TRBJ1-2, with D perhaps TRBD1 (5 bases). CDR1 is MDHEN and CDR2 is SYDVKM in the germline V gene. This CDR3 has 14 amino acids. The V end was cut by 6 bases, the J end by 8 bases, with 19 bases between. CDR3 loop: CASREGRVSLGYTF. DNA of the CDR3: TGTGCCAGCAGAGAGGGGCGGGTATCGTTGGGCTACACCTTC.

There are a few counts of this clone. V usage is TRBV6-6 and J usage is TRBJ1-2; tentatively, D is TRBD1 (6 bases). This CDR3 region has 14 residues. The ends were cut back, 6 bases at V and 4 bases at J, with 15 bases in the middle. Germline assignment: CDR1 MNHNY and CDR2 SVGAGI (reference sequence). The CDR3 here is CASSLRQDPYGYTF. The CDR3 nucleotides read TGTGCCAGCAGCCTAAGACAGGACCCCTATGGCTACACCTTC.

This clone is a singleton in its sample. The chain uses TRBV2 and TRBJ2-7; D may be TRBD1 (6 bases). CDR3 length: 16 amino acids. Per the germline V gene, CDR1 is SNHLY and CDR2 is FYNNEI. V was shortened by 6 bases and J by 1 base, with 19 bases between the two germline ends. CDR3 nucleotides: TGTGCCAGCAGGGACAGAGCCTCCCCGGAGTCCTACGAGCAGTACTTC. It translates to CASRDRASPESYEQYF.

V usage is TRBV6-5 and J usage is TRBJ2-3; 11 bases fit TRBD2. In germline, CDR1 is MNHEY, CDR2 SVGAGI. The CDR3 is 15 amino acids. V dropped 5 bases and J dropped 3; count of bases not matched to a gene: 4. This CDR3 reads CASSPTSGRTDTQYF. For the CDR3, the DNA is TGTGCCAGCAGTCCAACTAGCGGGAGAACAGATACGCAGTATTTT.

The chain links TRBV7-2 to TRBJ2-1, with 13 bases matching TRBD2. The germline CDR1 and CDR2 sequences are SGHTA and FQGNSA. CDR3 length equals 18 residues. Germline trimming cut 5 bases from V and 0 bases from J; bases unmatched to any gene: 7. The CDR3 DNA reads TGTGCCAGCAGCCCGGGACTAGCGGGGCCCAGCTCCTACAATGAGCAGTTCTTC. Protein product: CASSPGLAGPSSYNEQFF.

V usage is TRBV6-1 and J usage is TRBJ2-7, with TRBD1 as a possible D gene (6 bases). The germline CDR1 and CDR2 sequences are MNHNS and SASEGT. V was cut by 6 bases and J by 2 bases, with 14 bases left in between. CDR3 length equals 14 residues. The CDR3 loop is CASRDPQGTYEQYF. CDR3 nucleotide sequence: TGTGCCAGCAGGGACCCACAGGGAACCTACGAGCAGTACTTC.

The rearrangement uses TRBV6-5 and TRBJ2-5, with TRBD2 as a possible D gene (6 bases). This CDR3 region has 15 residues. Germline loops: CDR1 MNHEY, CDR2 SVGAGI. Trimming stripped 4 bases from V and 1 base from J, with 13 bases between. The CDR3 is CASSSPGLSQETQYF. In DNA, the CDR3 is TGTGCCAGCAGTTCACCAGGACTAAGCCAAGAGACCCAGTACTTC.

In this sample, this clone turned up a few times. The chain is built from TRBV19 and TRBJ1-2; the D is unclear. Trimming removed 6 bases from V and 7 bases from J, with 12 bases in between. Germline CDR1 reads LNHDA; CDR2 reads SQIVND (reference sequence). The CDR3 runs to 12 residues. The CDR3, as DNA: TGTGCCAGTAGAAGGACTACTTCTGGCTACACCTTC. Amino acids: CASRRTTSGYTF.

This clone was seen only once. The chain employs TRBV15 and TRBJ1-2; the D gene is possibly TRBD1 (5 bases). CDR1 LNHNV and CDR2 YYDKDF come from the germline V gene (reference sequence). This CDR3 comprises 16 residues. Trimming shortened V by 0 bases and J by 4 bases, and 15 bases separated the two germline ends. The CDR3 DNA sequence: TGTGCCACCAGCAGAGAGTCCGGGGGACCGTCCTATGGCTACACCTTC. Translated: CATSRESGGPSYGYTF.

The rearrangement links TRBV19 to TRBJ1-2; a possible D gene is TRBD1 (5 bases). This CDR3 is 12 amino acids long. V lost 6 bases and J 5 bases, leaving 10 bases between the germline ends. CDR1 is LNHDA and CDR2 is SQIVND in the germline V gene (reference sequence). CDR3 residues: CASSRVDYGYTF. Written as DNA, the CDR3 is TGTGCCAGTAGCAGGGTGGATTATGGCTACACCTTC.

This chain joins TRBV11-2 and TRBJ2-7, with TRBD1 as a possible D gene (6 bases). The CDR3 has 13 amino acids. The V and J ends lost 5 bases and 9 bases respectively, with 17 bases between them. Germline V gene lookup returns CDR1 SGHAT and CDR2 FQNNGV. CDR3 coding DNA: TGTGCCAGCAGCCTAGGACAGTCTCGGGGGCAGTACTTC. Its protein product is CASSLGQSRGQYF.

V and J are TRBV11-2 and TRBJ2-1; the D is unclear. The CDR3 totals 16 residues. CDR1 is SGHAT and CDR2 is FQNNGV in the germline V gene. V lost 5 bases and J 2 bases, leaving 16 bases between the germline ends. The CDR3 sequence: CASSQPSLWPYNEQFF. The DNA of the CDR3 is TGTGCCAGCAGCCAGCCTTCCTTGTGGCCCTACAATGAGCAGTTCTTC.